This T cell receptor beta chain derives from a study of cytomegalovirus exposure and HLA in healthy donors. Study in general: In a previous analysis, some 110 million unique TCR beta sequences were found from 150 million to 200 million T cells. Counted in an early data release were approximately 85 million unique TCRs from HLA-typed donors.

This clone was found once. What it binds is not known. The study's findings and limits: A later analysis found TCR association rates differed by HLA locus, highest for DRB1 and lowest for HLA-C.

13 Jbeta primers and 60 Vbeta primers were used for the PCR. Some clones are missing from TCRdb's copy, which holds only in-frame ones; the method was immunoSEQ multiplex PCR. The table has 100,000 to 150,000 clones, 60% to 85% seen once. The CDR3 is made up of 15 amino acids. The V gene's germline CDR1 is MGHRA and CDR2 YSYEKL. Deletions cut 3 bases from V and 0 bases from J, with 8 bases between. The sample comprised PBMCs. The chain recombines TRBV4-1 with TRBJ1-4; no reliable D call. This TCR came from a man aged 50-59 years in good health and CMV-seronegative. CDR3 in amino acids: CASSQLGSTNEKLFF. For the CDR3, the DNA is TGCGCCAGCAGCCAGCTAGGATCAACTAATGAAAAACTGTTTTTT.